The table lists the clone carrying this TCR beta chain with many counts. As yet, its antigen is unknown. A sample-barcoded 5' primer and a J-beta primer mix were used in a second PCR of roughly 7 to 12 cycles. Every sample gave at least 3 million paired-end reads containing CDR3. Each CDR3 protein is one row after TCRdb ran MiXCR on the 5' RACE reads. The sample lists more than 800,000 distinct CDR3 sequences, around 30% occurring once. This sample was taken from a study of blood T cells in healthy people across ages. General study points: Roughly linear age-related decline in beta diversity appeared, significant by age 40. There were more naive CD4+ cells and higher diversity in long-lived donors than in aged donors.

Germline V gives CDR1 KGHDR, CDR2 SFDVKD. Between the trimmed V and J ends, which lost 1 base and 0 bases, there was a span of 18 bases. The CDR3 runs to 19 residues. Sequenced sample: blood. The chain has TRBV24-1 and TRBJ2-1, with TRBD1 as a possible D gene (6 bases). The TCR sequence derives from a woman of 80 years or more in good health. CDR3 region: CATSDFQRDIRSSYNEQFF. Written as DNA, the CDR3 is TGTGCCACCAGTGATTTCCAACGGGACATCAGGAGCTCCTACAATGAGCAGTTCTTC.